Listed here are 29 T cell receptor beta chains from one sample, sequenced in a study of cytomegalovirus exposure and HLA in healthy donors. Vbeta (60) and Jbeta (13) primers were used in the PCR. The method was immunoSEQ multiplex PCR; TCRdb's version includes in-frame clones alone and lacks a portion of them. The sample has under 70,000 clones, approximately 82% seen once. Sequenced input: PBMCs. The source of these receptors is a man in his fifties or sixties in good health and CMV-seronegative.

As DNA, the CDR3 is TGCAGTGCAAGGACAGGGCCCGAGCAGTACTTC. Protein: CSARTGPEQYF. The chain has TRBV20-1 and TRBJ2-7; 8 bases are a match to TRBD1. The CDR3 extends over 11 amino acids. Germline V lookup: CDR1 DFQATT, CDR2 SNEGSKA (reference sequence). J lost 6 bases, V lost 6 bases, and 4 bases had no gene match.

The rearrangement uses TRBV5-1 and TRBJ2-5, with 11 bases fitting TRBD2. V shed 4 bases and J 2 bases; nucleotides not matched to a gene: 7. CDR1 is SGHRS, CDR2 YFSETQ, per germline. CDR3 length: 16 amino acids. The CDR3 reads CASSPGLAEPQETQYF. The CDR3 DNA reads as TGCGCCAGCAGCCCGGGACTAGCGGAGCCTCAAGAGACCCAGTACTTC. The full variable domain, rest sourced from reference TRBV5-1 and TRBJ2-5, is KAGVTQTPRYLIKTRGQQVTLSCSPISGHRSVSWYQQTPGQGLQFLFEYFSETQRNKGNFPGRFSGRQFSNSRSEMNVSTLELGDSALYLCASSPGLAEPQETQYFGPGTRLLVL.

The chain has TRBV19 and TRBJ1-2; D perhaps matches TRBD1 (5 bases). CDR1 LNHDA and CDR2 SQIVND come from the germline V gene (reference sequence). V lost 7 bases, J lost 6 bases, and 21 bases lay in between. This CDR3 spans 15 amino acids. CDR3 coding DNA: TGTGCCAGTAAGGCAGCTAGGCAGGGTCCCCATGGCTACACCTTC. It is translated as CASKAARQGPHGYTF.

This chain connects TRBV27 to TRBJ2-5, with D tentatively TRBD1 (5 bases). The CDR3 is 14 amino acids. The germline V and J ends were trimmed by 5 bases and 1 base, with 11 bases remaining between them. The V gene's germline CDR1 is MNHEY and CDR2 SMNVEV (reference sequence). The chain's CDR3 is CASSRRQSQETQYF. In nucleotides, the CDR3 is TGTGCCAGCAGTAGACGACAGAGCCAAGAGACCCAGTACTTC.

The V call is TRBV6-1, the J call TRBJ2-1; 7 bases match TRBD2. This CDR3 region has 15 residues. The ends lost 7 bases at V and 0 bases at J; junction bases unmatched: 6. Germline loops: CDR1 MNHNS, CDR2 SASEGT. The CDR3 DNA is TGTGCCAGCAAGCTACTAGCGCTCTCCTACAATGAGCAGTTCTTC. Residues: CASKLLALSYNEQFF.

The rearrangement links TRBV9 to TRBJ1-2; a weak D match, TRBD1 (5 bases). Looked up from germline, CDR1 is SGDLS and CDR2 is YYNGEE. This CDR3 comprises 15 residues. V dropped 2 bases and J dropped 6 bases, with 17 bases sitting between them. Here the CDR3 DNA reads TGTGCCAGCAGCGTTAGGGACTCACTCGGGGATGGCTACACCTTC. Protein product: CASSVRDSLGDGYTF.

This clone was detected once. This CDR3 reads CASRVGGGDRAGEQYF. The CDR3 DNA sequence: TGTGCCAGCAGGGTGGGGGGAGGCGACAGGGCGGGGGAGCAGTACTTC. The V gene is TRBV2, the J gene TRBJ2-7; possible D gene TRBD1, 7 bases. The V and J ends lost 6 bases and 7 bases respectively, with 25 bases between them. CDR3 length equals 16 residues. The V gene's germline CDR1 is SNHLY and CDR2 FYNNEI.

V gene TRBV29-1 combines with J gene TRBJ2-4; 8 nucleotides agree with TRBD2. The J segment lost 7 bases and the V segment lost 4 bases, leaving 6 bases of the junction unmatched. CDR1 is SQVTM and CDR2 is ANQGSEA in the germline V gene. The CDR3 has 13 residues. CDR3 bases: TGCAGCGTTGGGACTAGCCAGAGGAACATTCAGTACTTC. It encodes CSVGTSQRNIQYF.

V usage is TRBV9 and J usage is TRBJ2-7, with D perhaps matching TRBD2 (7 bases). Germline CDR1 SGDLS, CDR2 YYNGEE. Trimming shortened V by 0 bases and J by 6 bases, and 10 bases separated the two germline ends. This CDR3 comprises 13 residues. The chain's CDR3 is CASSVAGGGEQYF. The CDR3 nucleotides read TGTGCCAGCAGCGTAGCGGGGGGCGGCGAGCAGTACTTC.

The gene calls are TRBV5-6 and TRBJ1-2; 7 bases agree with TRBD1. The CDR3 has 15 amino acids. J was trimmed by 4 bases and V by 0 bases; bases with no gene match: 6. Germline V gene sequence: CDR1 SGHDT, CDR2 YYEEEE. CDR3 loop: CASSLVGTALYGYTF. CDR3 DNA sequence: TGTGCCAGCAGCTTGGTCGGGACAGCGCTCTATGGCTACACCTTC.

The V and J genes are TRBV11-2 and TRBJ1-6; no reliable D call. The ends were cut back, 3 bases at V and 5 bases at J, with 14 bases in the middle. The CDR3 spans 16 residues. The germline V gene encodes CDR1 SGHAT and CDR2 FQNNGV. CDR3 residues: CASSFGDLPNNSPLHF. The CDR3, as DNA: TGTGCCAGCAGCTTCGGTGATTTACCTAATAATTCACCCCTCCACTTT.

The rearrangement joins TRBV9 to TRBJ1-2, with 8 bases lining up with TRBD1. The trim removed 4 bases at V and 5 bases at J, leaving 16 bases unmatched. This CDR3 has 17 amino acids. Germline V gene lookup returns CDR1 SGDLS and CDR2 YYNGEE. The CDR3 reads CASSPNTGQGGSYGYTF. For the CDR3, the DNA is TGTGCCAGCAGCCCCAACACAGGACAGGGCGGCTCTTATGGCTACACCTTC.

This clone has more than one count but fewer than ten. Here the CDR3 DNA reads TGCGCCAGCAGCCTGACAGGGGCCAACACTGAAGCTTTCTTT. It specifies CASSLTGANTEAFF. The rearrangement links TRBV5-1 to TRBJ1-1, with 8 bases lining up with TRBD1. This CDR3 comprises 14 residues. Unmatched junction bases numbered 4, after V lost 4 bases and J lost 2 bases. Germline V gene sequence: CDR1 SGHRS, CDR2 YFSETQ.

This sequence joins TRBV11-2 and TRBJ1-6, with D perhaps TRBD1 (6 bases). Germline CDR1 and CDR2: SGHAT and FQNNGV. Trimming removed 3 bases from V and 0 bases from J, with 15 bases in between. This CDR3 comprises 18 residues. Here the CDR3 DNA reads TGTGCCAGCAGCTTGTACCACAGGGTGGGCTCCTATAATTCACCCCTCCACTTT. Translation: CASSLYHRVGSYNSPLHF. The complete variable domain, with remaining parts taken from reference TRBV11-2 and TRBJ1-6, reads EAGVAQSPRYKIIEKRQSVAFWCNPISGHATLYWYQQILGQGPKLLIQFQNNGVVDDSQLPKDRFSAERLKGVDSTLKIQPAKLEDSAVYLCASSLYHRVGSYNSPLHFGNGTRLTVT.

The chain combines TRBV9 with TRBJ1-4; D remains unclear. CDR1 is SGDLS, CDR2 YYNGEE, per germline. V lost 2 bases and J 4 bases, leaving 9 bases between the germline ends. The CDR3 covers 14 residues. The CDR3 coding sequence is TGTGCCAGCAGCGTTGCGGGTAGTAATGAAAAACTGTTTTTT. This codes for CASSVAGSNEKLFF.

This chain uses TRBV15 with TRBJ1-4; 7 positions agree with TRBD1. CDR3 length: 15 residues. V shed 4 bases and J 1 base; nucleotides not matched to a gene: 3. Looked up from germline, CDR1 is LNHNV and CDR2 is YYDKDF (reference sequence). The CDR3 DNA reads TGTGCCACCAGCAAAAACAGGGGAACTAATGAAAAACTGTTTTTT. This codes for CATSKNRGTNEKLFF. Together with reference TRBV15 and TRBJ1-4, the CDR3 gives the full variable domain: DAMVIQNPRYQVTQFGKPVTLSCSQTLNHNVMYWYQQKSSQAPKLLFHYYDKDFNNEADTPDNFQSRRPNTSFCFLDIRSPGLGDTAMYLCATSKNRGTNEKLFFGSGTQLSVL.

The V gene is TRBV6-6, the J gene TRBJ2-6; a possible D gene is TRBD1 (5 bases). Germline V gene lookup returns CDR1 MNHNY and CDR2 SVGAGI (reference sequence). Trimming stripped 7 bases from V and 0 bases from J, with 13 bases between. The CDR3 runs to 16 residues. The DNA for the CDR3 is TGTGCCAGCATACAAGGACAACTCTCTGGGGCCAACGTCCTGACTTTC. Protein sequence: CASIQGQLSGANVLTF.

J is TRBJ2-3 and V is TRBV9; TRBD2 aligns across 11 bases. The length of the CDR3 is 16 residues. The V gene's germline CDR1 is SGDLS and CDR2 YYNGEE. After removal of 2 bases from V and 0 bases from J, the junction contained 2 bases not matched to a gene. CDR3 in amino acids: CASSVTSGGSTDTQYF. The CDR3 nucleotides are TGTGCCAGCAGCGTCACTAGCGGGGGCAGCACAGATACGCAGTATTTT.

The chain joins TRBV7-3 to TRBJ2-2, with 8 bases matching TRBD1. Germline CDR1 SGHTA, CDR2 FQGTGA. The length of the CDR3 is 17 residues. Trimming cost V 3 bases and J 1 base; bases outside gene matches: 7. In DNA form, the CDR3 reads TGTGCCAGCAGCTTCCGGATGGGGACAGGGAACACCGGGGAGCTGTTTTTT. Protein: CASSFRMGTGNTGELFF.

This sequence joins TRBV7-2 and TRBJ2-7; tentatively, D is TRBD1 (6 bases). Trimming shortened V by 2 bases and J by 0 bases, and 8 bases separated the two germline ends. CDR3 length: 14 amino acids. Germline values: CDR1 SGHTA, CDR2 FQGNSA. In DNA form, the CDR3 reads TGTGCCAGCAGCTTAAAGGACAGCTCCTACGAGCAGTACTTC. It translates to CASSLKDSSYEQYF.

The rearrangement joins TRBV6-4 to TRBJ1-5, with D possibly matching TRBD1 (5 bases). Germline CDR1 and CDR2: MRHNA and SNTAGT. Trimming cost V 6 bases and J 6 bases, with 12 bases left between them. The CDR3 covers 13 residues. DNA of the CDR3: TGTGCCAGCAGCCAGGGTGAAGGTCAGCCCCAGCATTTT. Translation: CASSQGEGQPQHF.

The rearrangement uses TRBV27 and TRBJ1-5; D unresolved. The CDR3 runs to 12 residues. Germline V CDR1 and CDR2: MNHEY, SMNVEV (reference sequence). V was clipped by 4 bases and J by 7 bases, with 8 bases between them. This CDR3 is CASSYMGQPQHF. CDR3 DNA sequence: TGTGCCAGCAGTTACATGGGCCAGCCCCAGCATTTT.

CDR3 DNA sequence: TGTGCCAGCAGTGACAGGGGGTCGAACACTGAAGCTTTCTTT. This codes for CASSDRGSNTEAFF. The rearrangement links TRBV6-6 to TRBJ1-1; 9 bases agree with TRBD1. V trimming: 5 bases; J trimming: 1 base; junction bases outside the gene matches: 2. Germline V gives CDR1 MNHNY, CDR2 SVGAGI (reference sequence). CDR3 size: 14 residues.

About this clone itself: The junction departs from germline at one end; a sequencing error may be responsible. J is TRBJ2-7 and V is TRBV6-5; a possible D gene is TRBD1 (5 bases). Germline V lookup: CDR1 MNHEY, CDR2 SVGAGI. This CDR3 is built from 16 residues. CDR3 sequence reads: CASSNSQGGKAYEQYF. CDR3 DNA: TGTGCCAGCAGTAACTCCCAGGGTGGAAAAGCCTACGAGCAGTACTTC.

The rearrangement joins TRBV28 to TRBJ1-1; no clear D gene. The length of the CDR3 is 16 residues. CDR1 MDHEN and CDR2 SYDVKM come from the germline V gene. V was shortened by 5 bases and J by 1 base, with 17 bases between the two germline ends. The CDR3 region has the DNA TGTGCCAGCAGTCCCCCCGGCAGCAGGCAGAACACTGAAGCTTTCTTT. Translating gives CASSPPGSRQNTEAFF.

V is TRBV5-5 and J is TRBJ2-2; maybe TRBD1 (6 bases). The length of the CDR3 is 15 residues. CDR1 SGHKS and CDR2 YYEKEE come from the germline V gene (reference sequence). Trimming removed 3 bases from V and 3 bases from J, with 12 bases in between. The CDR3: CASSYAQGYTGELFF. For the CDR3, the DNA is TGTGCCAGCAGCTATGCACAGGGTTACACCGGGGAGCTGTTTTTT. The whole variable domain, filled in from reference TRBV5-5 and TRBJ2-2, reads DAGVTQSPTHLIKTRGQQVTLRCSPISGHKSVSWYQQVLGQGPQFIFQYYEKEERGRGNFPDRFSARQFPNYSSELNVNALLLGDSALYLCASSYAQGYTGELFFGEGSRLTVL.

V and J are TRBV7-9 and TRBJ2-5; maybe TRBD1 (6 bases). Between the trimmed V and J ends, which lost 3 bases and 1 base, there was a span of 12 bases. Per the germline V gene, CDR1 is SEHNR and CDR2 is FQNEAQ (reference sequence). This CDR3 has 15 residues. Written as DNA, the CDR3 is TGTGCCAGCAGCTTTACCAGGGGTCCCCAAGAGACCCAGTACTTC. Translated: CASSFTRGPQETQYF.

V is TRBV18 and J is TRBJ2-5; 8 bases match TRBD2. Germline CDR1 and CDR2: KGHSH and LQKENI. CDR3 length: 15 residues. V was pared by 3 bases and J by 5 bases, with 8 bases of the junction left unmatched. The CDR3 sequence: CASSPHPGGPETQYF. In DNA form, the CDR3 reads TGTGCCAGCTCACCGCACCCGGGGGGGCCGGAGACCCAGTACTTC.

The chain couples TRBV20-1 to TRBJ2-5, with D unclear. The CDR3 totals 11 residues. CDR1 is DFQATT, CDR2 SNEGSKA, per germline (reference sequence). The V end was cut by 7 bases, the J end by 5 bases, with 11 bases between. CDR3 sequence reads: CSVEALETQYF. DNA of the CDR3: TGCAGTGTTGAGGCTCTGGAGACCCAGTACTTC.